This TCR beta chain was identified during a study of T-cell memory formation after mild COVID-19. About the study: The TCR clusters were mostly specific to one donor. Study outcomes and limitations: CD8+ contracting clones occupied EMRA, while CD4+ ones occupied mainly CM and EM. In pre-infection memory, a portion of responding clones appeared, which suggested that cross-reactive memory joined.

This clonotype was counted only a few times. Its antigen is as yet unknown. 5'RACE, which relied on constant-segment primers, yielded TCR alpha and TCR beta cDNA libraries carrying sample barcodes and UMIs. TCRdb re-called the 5' RACE reads through MiXCR, storing one row per CDR3 protein. The sample lists 250,000 to 300,000 distinct CDR3 sequences; roughly 16% were seen once. The CDR3 spans 13 residues. Trimming cost V 6 bases and J 3 bases, with 8 bases left between them. This TCR derives from a man in his late teens or twenties who had mild COVID-19 (a few samples of this study predate the infection). Cell type and time point are not known. This chain joins TRBV12-3 or TRBV12-4 and TRBJ2-2, with D perhaps TRBD1 or TRBD2 (5 bases each). Sequences were obtained from PBMCs or a T cell subset sorted from them (not recorded which). The CDR3 here is CASSPGHTGELFF. The CDR3, as DNA: TGTGCCAGCAGCCCGGGGCACACCGGGGAGCTGTTTTTT.